The 16 T cell receptor beta chains presented below share a single source sample, sequenced in a study of cytomegalovirus exposure and HLA in healthy donors. Sequencing was performed with immunoSEQ multiplex PCR; in TCRdb, only in-frame clones are kept and a portion is missing. The repertoire holds fewer than 200,000 clones, with approximately 89% as singletons. Specimen: PBMCs. Source of these receptors: a woman aged 18 to 35 in good health and CMV-seropositive.

The rearrangement links TRBV5-1 to TRBJ2-1; tentative D call: TRBD2 (6 bases). The CDR3 is made up of 13 amino acids. Germline V gene lookup returns CDR1 SGHRS and CDR2 YFSETQ. The ends were cut back, 5 bases at V and 6 bases at J, with 12 bases in the middle. Here the CDR3 DNA reads TGCGCCAGCAGAGCGGGCCAAGGCAATGAGCAGTTCTTC. Translated, it gives CASRAGQGNEQFF.

The chain joins TRBV7-9 to TRBJ2-3, with 8 nucleotides matching TRBD1. Germline V gene sequence: CDR1 SEHNR, CDR2 FQNEAQ (reference sequence). This CDR3 comprises 14 residues. J gave up 4 bases and V 8 bases, and 8 bases lay outside the gene matches. Here the CDR3 DNA reads TGTGCCAGCTCATCGGACAGGGCCGCAGATACGCAGTATTTT. This codes for CASSSDRAADTQYF. The full variable domain, with the rest looked up from reference TRBV7-9 and TRBJ2-3, is DTGVSQNPRHKITKRGQNVTFRCDPISEHNRLYWYRQTLGQGPEFLTYFQNEAQLEKSRLLSDRFSAERPKGSFSTLEIQRTEQGDSAMYLCASSSDRAADTQYFGPGTRLTVL.

This clone was observed a few times. The rearrangement joins TRBV5-4 to TRBJ2-7; 9 bases are a match to TRBD1. The V gene end was trimmed by 4 bases and the J gene end by 6 bases; junction bases not matched to a gene: 11. The CDR3 covers 15 residues. Per the germline V gene, CDR1 is SGHNT and CDR2 is YYREEE (reference sequence). The CDR3 sequence: CASSTPGQGKAEQYF. DNA for the CDR3: TGTGCCAGCAGCACCCCGGGACAGGGAAAGGCCGAGCAGTACTTC. Supplemented by reference TRBV5-4 and TRBJ2-7, the full variable domain reads ETGVTQSPTHLIKTRGQQVTLRCSSQSGHNTVSWYQQALGQGPQFIFQYYREEENGRGNFPPRFSGLQFPNYSSELNVNALELDDSALYLCASSTPGQGKAEQYFGPGTRLTVT.

The rearrangement joins TRBV11-3 to TRBJ2-1; 7 bases align to TRBD1. Germline V gene lookup returns CDR1 SGHNT and CDR2 YENEEA. V shed 5 bases, J shed 9 bases, and the junction held 10 bases outside the gene matches. This CDR3 has 14 amino acids. The DNA for the CDR3 is TGTGCCAGCAGCCTTAGCACGGCAGGGGGTGAGCAGTTCTTC. Translating gives CASSLSTAGGEQFF.

The chain joins TRBV5-8 to TRBJ2-2; 12 positions match TRBD1. This CDR3 region has 16 residues. The junction had 7 bases not matched to a gene; V was cut back by 2 bases and J by 8 bases. Germline lookup yields CDR1 SGHTS and CDR2 YDEGEE. The CDR3 DNA follows: TGTGCCAGCAGCTTTCAACGGGACAGGGGGCAAGGGGAGCTGTTTTTT. Protein product: CASSFQRDRGQGELFF. The full variable domain, its missing parts supplied by reference TRBV5-8 and TRBJ2-2, is EAGVTQSPTHLIKTRGQQATLRCSPISGHTSVYWYQQALGLGLQFLLWYDEGEERNRGNFPPRFSGRQFPNYSSELNVNALELEDSALYLCASSFQRDRGQGELFFGEGSRLTVL.

V gene TRBV28 combines with J gene TRBJ1-5; D gene uncertain. The CDR3 covers 15 residues. Trimming took off 3 bases at V and 3 bases at J, with 12 bases between the two ends. The germline CDR1 and CDR2 sequences are MDHEN and SYDVKM. The CDR3 coding sequence is TGTGCCAGCAGTTTTTTATCCGAACTCAATCAGCCCCAGCATTTT. Amino acid sequence: CASSFLSELNQPQHF.

The chain joins TRBV2 to TRBJ1-1, with D maybe TRBD1 (5 bases). V gave up 5 bases and J gave up 11 bases, with 15 bases separating them. Germline assignment: CDR1 SNHLY and CDR2 FYNNEI. This CDR3 spans 12 amino acids. The CDR3, as DNA: TGTGCCAGCAGTCTTATCAGGGAGGTGGCTTTCTTT. Protein: CASSLIREVAFF.

V and J are TRBV28 and TRBJ2-6; 7 nucleotides line up with TRBD1. V dropped 7 bases and J dropped 4; count of bases not matched to a gene: 7. This CDR3 has 15 amino acids. The germline V gene has CDR1 MDHEN and CDR2 SYDVKM. The CDR3 region has the DNA TGTGCCAGCACCCTGACAGGGACCGGGGCCAACGTCCTGACTTTC. Protein sequence: CASTLTGTGANVLTF.

This rearrangement joins TRBV28 to TRBJ2-5; 8 bases are shared with TRBD1. V shed 5 bases and J 9 bases; nucleotides not matched to a gene: 11. The germline gives CDR1 MDHEN, CDR2 SYDVKM. CDR3 length: 14 amino acids. The CDR3 loop is CASSLRTGSGAQYF. The CDR3 region has the DNA TGTGCCAGCAGTCTTAGGACAGGGTCGGGAGCCCAGTACTTC.

The V gene is TRBV28, the J gene TRBJ2-1; tentative D call: TRBD1 (5 bases). The V gene lost 7 bases and the J gene lost 5 bases, with 21 bases spanning the gap. Germline loops: CDR1 MDHEN, CDR2 SYDVKM. The CDR3 length is 16 residues. The DNA for the CDR3 is TGTGCCAGCATTCCATATTCAGGGTTCGGGCACAATGAGCAGTTCTTC. Translating gives CASIPYSGFGHNEQFF.

The gene calls are TRBV2 and TRBJ2-5, with a tentative D call TRBD2 (7 bases). Germline CDR1 is SNHLY and CDR2 is FYNNEI. CDR3 length: 14 amino acids. V lost 8 bases and J lost 4, with 17 bases in between. CDR3 nucleotide sequence: TGTGCCAGCCTGTCTCGGGGGGCCCGAGAGACCCAGTACTTC. It is translated as CASLSRGARETQYF.

Regarding this clone: The junction and the germline gene differ at one end; a read error may be behind it. The chain employs TRBV15 and TRBJ2-1; 13 bases align to TRBD2. This CDR3 has 17 residues. In germline, CDR1 is LNHNV, CDR2 YYDKDF (reference sequence). The CDR3 reads CATSRDRTSGRSNGQFF. The CDR3 DNA follows: TGTGCCACCAGCAGAGATCGGACTAGCGGGAGATCCAATGGGCAGTTCTTC.

V and J are TRBV2 and TRBJ2-7; 8 bases line up with TRBD2. Germline loops: CDR1 SNHLY, CDR2 FYNNEI. V was clipped by 7 bases and J by 4 bases; unmatched bases: 9. The CDR3 spans 14 residues. The DNA for the CDR3 is TGTGCCAGCACCCCCCGGACTAGCAGTTACGAGCAGTACTTC. This gives the protein CASTPRTSSYEQYF.

The chain has TRBV10-3 and TRBJ2-4; 10 bases line up with TRBD1. V shed 9 bases, J shed 7 bases, and the junction held 6 bases outside the gene matches. The CDR3 length is 13 residues. From germline, CDR1 is ENHRY and CDR2 SYGVKD. In DNA form, the CDR3 reads TGTGCCATAAGGACAGGGGGGGACAACATTCAGTACTTC. It specifies CAIRTGGDNIQYF.

The chain recombines TRBV13 with TRBJ1-1, with D possibly being TRBD1 (5 bases). This CDR3 comprises 16 residues. From germline, CDR1 is PRHDT and CDR2 FYEKMQ (reference sequence). Trimming shortened V by 0 bases and J by 0 bases, and 11 bases separated the two germline ends. CDR3 protein: CASSLGLGALNTEAFF. The CDR3 coding sequence is TGTGCCAGCAGCTTAGGCTTAGGGGCTCTGAACACTGAAGCTTTCTTT.

The V gene is TRBV25-1, the J gene TRBJ2-5; D is possibly TRBD1 (6 bases). Trimming removed 4 bases from V and 5 bases from J, with 14 bases in between. This CDR3 has 14 residues. Looked up from germline, CDR1 is MGHDK and CDR2 is SYGVNS. This CDR3 reads CASSGGHATETQYF. The DNA for the CDR3 is TGTGCCAGCAGTGGGGGACATGCGACGGAGACCCAGTACTTC.